This T cell receptor beta chain originates from a study of T cell responses to AZD1222 COVID-19 vaccine (dated by TCRdb to about 2021). For the study in its entirety: A total of 233 trial participants underwent TCR sequencing, of whom 207 received two doses of AZD1222 and some 25 received two doses of the MenACWY control vaccine. Trial participants were enrolled into age subgroups of 18-55, 56-69 and 70-plus years, which contained about 150, 27 and 61 TCR-sequenced participants, respectively.

This sample's time point label indicates: about 28 days (+/-7) after the second vaccine dose. AZD1222 recipients with second doses at about 4 weeks or about 12 weeks were pooled, because spike-specific TCR depth and breadth did not differ between schedules. Vaccinee samples were obtained from the UK trials COV001 and COV002, which included a single-blind randomized controlled phase 2/3 trial of AZD1222 (ChAdOx1 nCoV-19) in healthy adults. For TCRbeta chain sequencing, PBMC samples from trial participants were taken at day 0 and at day 28 after the second dose. There are 15 amino acids in the CDR3, from cysteine to phenylalanine inclusive. Solely the CDR3 DNA is kept, with 45 bases framed from the first base. Cut back by 0 bases and 8 bases, the V and J ends lie 16 bases apart. Looking up the germline V gene yields CDR1 MGHRA and CDR2 YSYEKL. The CDR3 regions of human TCRbeta chains were subjected to immunosequencing. As for the authors' bioinformatics: TCRs in the repertoires were matched against a reference library of SARS-CoV-2-specific TCRs that had been generated with the MIRA antigen-specificity platform. Breadth was defined as the fraction of unique TCRs that were SARS-CoV-2-associated. Depth was defined as the fraction of total T cells that were SARS-CoV-2-associated. Using the MIRA data, every spike-specific TCR was mapped to the spike region that the TCR reacted to and assigned to either a CD4 or a CD8 class. Log10-transformed breadth and depth values were compared by one-way ANOVA with Sidak's multiple comparisons tests. TCRdb took over this immuneACCESS table, retaining in-frame rearrangements with V and J assigned. Such tables are incomplete; in checked studies, under half of the missing clones stem from an unresolved V gene, and the remainder is unexplained. Clonal size and the V and J genes are those of that table, whereas D and trimming came from the DNA. The sample yields some 280,000 clones; approximately 94% were counted once. Approximately 0.52% of the sample belongs to the ten largest clones.

Points the paper makes about the study in general: Because no day 14 peak-response samples were available, repertoires were characterized only after the peak T cell response. CD4 TCRs associated with the vaccine covered the entire spike protein, and the dominant responses were in regions 160-218 and 743-854. Reportedly, almost half of the unique spike-specific TCRs recognized epitopes lying outside the regions that are mutated in the B.1.351 and B.1.1.7 variants. In the small 56-69-year group, the increase in depth fell short of significance, most likely because of low power. Conclusions about previously exposed vaccinees are limited, since just five or six AZD1222 recipients were seropositive for SARS-CoV-2 at baseline. A significant rise in spike-specific TCR breadth and depth was observed after two AZD1222 doses relative to day 0 and relative to MenACWY recipients. Most participants were white British and females outnumbered males, and the authors suggested that clonal diversity may have been underestimated.

Regarding this clone: What antigen it recognizes has not been identified. One base away there is no much larger clone; base qualities are not given.

The material sequenced was peripheral blood, taken 28 days after the second AZD1222 dose. This sequence originates from an adult who received the AZD1222 COVID-19 vaccine. The rearrangement joined TRBV4-1 to TRBJ1-2, with the D gene not confidently named. The CDR3 region reads CASSQEVVPAGGYTF. DNA sequence: TGCGCCAGCAGCCAAGAAGTCGTACCGGCTGGCGGCTACACCTTC.